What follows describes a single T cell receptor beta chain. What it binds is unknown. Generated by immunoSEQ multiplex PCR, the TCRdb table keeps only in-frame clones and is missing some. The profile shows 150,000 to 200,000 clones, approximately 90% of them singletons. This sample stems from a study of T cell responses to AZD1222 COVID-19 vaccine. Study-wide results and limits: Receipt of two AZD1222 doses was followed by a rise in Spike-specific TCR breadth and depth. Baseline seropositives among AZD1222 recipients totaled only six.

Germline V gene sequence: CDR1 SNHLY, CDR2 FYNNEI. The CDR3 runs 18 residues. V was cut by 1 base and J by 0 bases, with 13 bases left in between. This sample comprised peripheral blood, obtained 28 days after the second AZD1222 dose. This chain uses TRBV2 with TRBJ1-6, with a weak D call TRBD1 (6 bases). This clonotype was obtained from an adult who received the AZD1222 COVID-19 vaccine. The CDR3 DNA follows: TGTGCCAGCAGTGAAGAGGGGGAAACGAGCTCCTATAATTCACCCCTCCACTTT. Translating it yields CASSEEGETSSYNSPLHF.